This record covers a single TCR beta chain. The record originates from a study of T cell repertoires in cytomegalovirus infection. Across the whole study: Indicated by public TCR beta signatures were CMV infection and matching HLA type.

Trimming removed 4 bases from V and 6 bases from J; junction bases left unmatched: 7. Germline lookup yields CDR1 SEHNR and CDR2 FQNEAQ (reference sequence). The CDR3 contains 15 residues. TCRdb re-analysed the reads in MiXCR, keeping a single row per CDR3 protein. Here the sample spans 250,000 to 300,000 distinct CDR3 sequences, about a quarter being singletons. J is TRBJ2-2 and V is TRBV7-9, with TRBD1 matching 8 bases. Material: PBMCs. The sequence was collected from a human donor in good health (CMV status not recorded). Some clones in this sample may be carry-over from other donors' samples. In nucleotides, the CDR3 is TGTGCCAGCAGCTCGAGGACAGGGTCGGCCGGGGAGCTGTTTTTT. This encodes CASSSRTGSAGELFF. The entire variable domain, with the rest obtained from reference TRBV7-9 and TRBJ2-2, is as follows: DTGVSQNPRHKITKRGQNVTFRCDPISEHNRLYWYRQTLGQGPEFLTYFQNEAQLEKSRLLSDRFSAERPKGSFSTLEIQRTEQGDSAMYLCASSSRTGSAGELFFGEGSRLTVL.